This TCR beta chain was sequenced for a study of cytomegalovirus exposure and HLA in healthy donors (dated by TCRdb to between 2016 and 2019). Regarding the study in general: According to an earlier analysis of several hundred of the donors, about 170 million T cells yielded some 110 million unique TCR beta sequences and roughly 280 Gb of sequence data. An early release covering roughly 640 HLA-typed donors comprised 300 to 350 gigabases of sequencing data and 65 million to 100 million unique TCR sequences. Donor age, sex, ethnicity and CMV serostatus were compiled together with the repertoire data. Rather than using new phenotypic data, the later analysis identified candidate immune exposures from TCR beta sequences and from how often those sequences occurred across donors. The study combined high-throughput TCR immunosequencing, statistical association of individual TCRs with disease status, and machine learning to predict cytomegalovirus infection status. A later analysis re-analyzed previously published TCR beta repertoires from 500 to 700 donors and added high-resolution HLA genotyping to study TCR occurrence patterns. On average, roughly 240,000 unique TCR beta nucleotide sequences were sequenced per donor among 398 genotyped donors of the cohort, with roughly 18% of those sequences being non-productive. Typing coverage differed by locus: A, B, C, DRB1 and DQB1 were typed in roughly 620-630 donors, DQA1 in about 560, DPA1 in some 570, and DPB1 in about 450. In a later genetic analysis, genome-wide SNP genotypes for about 60% of the 666 donors were used, and that subset was treated as a discovery cohort. To decide whether each TCR beta V gene segment behaved as functional or pseudogenic, an earlier analysis of over 500 of the donors relied on high-throughput TCR beta sequencing. Because of strong linkage in the cohort, five DR-DQ haplotypes were treated as single units for association and clustering. The T cell repertoires of 670 or so subjects were profiled by immunosequencing and related to cytomegalovirus serostatus. Every discovery cohort repertoire had been produced on one sequencing platform. Of the roughly 400 genotyped donors, about 80% fell in the genetic ancestry cluster associated with self-reported Caucasian donors. HLA typing covered class I and class II loci at four-digit resolution. The study was designed to test whether signatures of past pathogen exposure could be identified by cataloging public T cell receptors. A separate validation cohort of roughly 110 different subjects was used in addition to the approximately 610-subject first cohort.

For this chain, trimming is 3 bases at the V end and 7 bases at the J end, and the number of junction bases without a gene match is 11. CDR1 and CDR2 (SGDLS, YYNGEE) derive from the germline V gene. The CDR3 spans 17 residues, from the cysteine through the phenylalanine. Just the 51-base CDR3 DNA is kept, in frame starting at base 1. Points on this clone: It lacks a known antigen. Base-call qualities are not available, and no considerably larger clone is one nucleotide away.

Overall study results and their limits: A group of highly shared sequence variants was considered likely to be a technical artifact of the sequencing pipeline. In a later analysis, most CMV-associated TCR beta chains were found to appear HLA-restricted, with HLA associations seemingly driven largely by CMV exposure. The authors suggested that the approach could potentially be generalized to other disease states and immunological phenotypes. A total of 164 TCR beta chains were listed by the study as associated with cytomegalovirus. An earlier analysis of several hundred of the donors showed that most TCR beta V segments appeared in productive rearrangements either about 87% or about 30% of the time, which broadly matched IMGT annotations. A further reported finding was that TCR beta sequences accurately predicted the HLA-A and HLA-B alleles for most subjects in the first cohort. Because some donors lacked HLA typing at each locus, the association tests relied only on the typed subset. A later analysis reported that several top co-occurrence clusters appeared linked to parvovirus B19, influenza, CMV and Epstein-Barr virus. A later analysis found that HLA-associated TCR beta chains were more clonally expanded and had lower generation probabilities than equally common non-associated chains. When HLA alleles, especially DR and DQ, strongly co-occurred, TCR associations were difficult to assign to individual alleles. Immune exposure information for the cohort was limited to CMV serostatus. Because the 87-base-pair reads could not distinguish some IMGT-functional V segments, including TRBV6-2 and TRBV6-3, those segments were excluded. In a later analysis, TCR association rates were found to vary across HLA loci, with the most associated TCRs seen for DRB1 alleles and the fewest for HLA-C alleles. In this cohort, only TCR beta chains were sequenced, and detectable features were limited by the absence of alpha or paired-chain data. Linkage disequilibrium might explain the correlated functional status among segregating V segments, but an unknown experimental factor could not be ruled out. Specific HLA alleles were associated with 15,000 to 20,000 TCR beta sequences at a false discovery rate of 0.05 in a later analysis. Across donors, most TCR sequences were observed very rarely, whereas some public TCRs were present in many individuals. In vitro tests confirmed that a few of the cytomegalovirus-associated TCR beta chains recognize cytomegalovirus antigens. Compared with the approximately 670-donor mean, donors in an Asian-associated ancestry cluster had fewer N-insertions in productive TCRs, according to a later genetic analysis. Cytomegalovirus status was reported to be diagnosed by the classifier with high specificity and sensitivity in both the original and validation cohorts. Presence/absence analyses assumed roughly uniform sequencing depth across donors, an assumption that may not hold. The earlier analysis of 450 to 700 of the donors excluded around 17 rarely observed V segments, including chromosome 9 orphons, because counts were too low. A later genetic analysis associated a missense DCLRE1C variant with V-gene and J-gene trimming of TCR beta chains, and an independent cohort replicated the association.

The library relied on the immunoSEQ multiplex PCR assay. For the multiplex PCR, a mixture combining 60 forward primers for TCR Vbeta segments and 13 reverse primers for TCR Jbeta segments was used. The CDR3 region of rearranged TCR beta genes was amplified from genomic DNA by a multiplex PCR assay. The Illumina HiSeq System was used to sequence the amplified TCR beta libraries as 87-base-pair reads. As for the authors' bioinformatics: In a later analysis, roughly 80 million unique TCR beta chains were counted across the roughly 670 repertoires, and about 9.9 million of these chains were shared by at least two donors. A nearest-neighbor algorithm error-corrected the raw reads and collapsed the reads into unique sequences, merging closely related sequences to remove PCR and sequencing errors. Alignment of CDR3 sequences to IMGT reference sequences was used to assign V, D and J gene segments. For a sequence to be retained, a match of at least six nucleotides was required to both a V gene segment and a J gene segment. A rearrangement counted as productive if the CDR3 had no stop codons and remained in frame with V and J, and every other rearrangement counted as non-productive. Following IMGT convention, CDR3 was defined as the stretch from the second conserved V-encoded cysteine to the conserved J-encoded phenylalanine. The earlier analysis of about 500 of the donors excluded sequences that lacked an unambiguous match to a single V gene segment. An earlier analysis of 550 to 650 of the donors classified V segments as functional when productive rearrangements were above 56.7% and as segregating when the standard deviation between donors was above 5%. A statistical classification framework was developed to diagnose cytomegalovirus status using the catalog of TCR beta chain sequences. V and J gene assignment, in a later analysis, came from comparing TCR nucleotide sequences with IMGT/GENE-DB human TR gene sequences. A later analysis assigned CDR3 sequences and most-parsimonious VDJ recombination scenarios with the TCRdist pipeline. In a later analysis, each TCR beta chain was defined by its CDR3 amino acid sequence together with its V-gene family, and reads without a unique V-gene family were excluded. As a way to deal with suspected cross-contamination and a sequencing artifact, a later analysis dropped 500 to 700 nucleotide sequences that were highly shared and had low generation probability. In a later analysis, a clonal expansion index for each public chain was calculated from normalized within-repertoire ranks of inferred template counts. In a later analysis, generation probabilities were computed with a VDJ recombination model fitted to out-of-frame rearrangements, and the resulting probabilities were checked against IGoR. A later analysis scored TCR-TCR, TCR-HLA and TCR-CMV co-occurrence with hypergeometric tests, applying a repertoire-size bias correction to TCR pairs. In a later analysis, false discovery rates were estimated by permuting HLA or CMV assignments 20 times. In a later analysis, co-occurring TCRs were grouped using DBSCAN, and TCRdist sequence similarity was added for clustering within HLA-allele-positive subsets. For co-occurrence clustering, repertoires with fewer than 30,000 or more than 120,000 public chains were excluded, along with four or five repertoires with anomalous nucleotide sharing. TCRdb holds this immuneACCESS table with in-frame rearrangements only. Some clones are missing; in checked studies, unresolved V genes explain under half, and the rest has no known cause. That table supplies the V and J calls and clone size; D and trimming were determined from the DNA. The sample table lists 150,000 to 200,000 clones, more than 65% of them with a count of one. The ten biggest clones cover around 1.2% of the sample.

In total, over 600 healthy bone marrow donors made up the cohort. At the time of sampling, every cohort member was nominally healthy, though immune exposures that went unrecorded were likely present. The donor was CMV seropositive and was included in the group of 250 to 350 seropositive cohort members. Each donor provided a peripheral blood sample, and peripheral blood mononuclear cells were used for TCR beta sequencing. The Qiagen DNeasy Blood Extraction Kit was used to extract genomic DNA from the blood cell samples. The receptor comes from a girl aged 2 to 10 in good health and CMV-seropositive. Recombination joined TRBV9 with TRBJ2-1, and TRBD2 matches 12 of the central bases. The sequenced sample consisted of PBMCs. The CDR3 in this case is CASSASTLAGGPNEQFF. In nucleotide form, the sequence is TGTGCCAGCAGCGCATCGACTCTAGCGGGAGGGCCAAATGAGCAGTTCTTC.